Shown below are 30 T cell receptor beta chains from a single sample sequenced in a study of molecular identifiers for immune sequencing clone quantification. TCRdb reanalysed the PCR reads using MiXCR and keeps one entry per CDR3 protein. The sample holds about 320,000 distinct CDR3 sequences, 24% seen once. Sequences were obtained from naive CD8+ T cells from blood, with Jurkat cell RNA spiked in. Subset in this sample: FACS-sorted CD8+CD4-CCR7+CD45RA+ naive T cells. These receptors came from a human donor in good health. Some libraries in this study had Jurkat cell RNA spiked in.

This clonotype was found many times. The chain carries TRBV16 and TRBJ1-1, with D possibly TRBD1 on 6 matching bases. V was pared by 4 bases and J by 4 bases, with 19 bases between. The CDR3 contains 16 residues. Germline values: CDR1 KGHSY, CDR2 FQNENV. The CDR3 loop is CASSRPTGGRGTEAFF. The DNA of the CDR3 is TGTGCCAGCAGCCGCCCAACGGGGGGCCGGGGCACTGAAGCTTTCTTT.

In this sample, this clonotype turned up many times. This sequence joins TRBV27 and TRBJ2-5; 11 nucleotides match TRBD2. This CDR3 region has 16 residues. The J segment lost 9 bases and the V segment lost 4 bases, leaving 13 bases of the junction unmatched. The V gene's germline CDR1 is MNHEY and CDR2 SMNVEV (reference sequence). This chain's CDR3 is CASSSGLAGARGAQYF. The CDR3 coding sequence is TGTGCCAGCAGTTCAGGACTAGCGGGCGCCAGAGGGGCCCAGTACTTC.

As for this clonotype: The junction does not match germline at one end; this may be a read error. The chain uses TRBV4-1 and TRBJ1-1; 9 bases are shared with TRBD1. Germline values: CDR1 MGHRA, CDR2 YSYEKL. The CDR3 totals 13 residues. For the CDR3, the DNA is TGCGCCAGCAGACCGGACAGGGGCACTGAAGTTTTCTTT. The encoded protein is CASRPDRGTEVFF.

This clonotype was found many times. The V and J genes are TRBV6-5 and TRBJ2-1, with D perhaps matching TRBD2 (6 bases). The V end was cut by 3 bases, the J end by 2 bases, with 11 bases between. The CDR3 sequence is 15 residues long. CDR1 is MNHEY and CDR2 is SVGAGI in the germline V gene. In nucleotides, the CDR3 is TGTGCCAGCAGTTATTTTGGAGGGACCTACAATGAGCAGTTCTTC. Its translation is CASSYFGGTYNEQFF.

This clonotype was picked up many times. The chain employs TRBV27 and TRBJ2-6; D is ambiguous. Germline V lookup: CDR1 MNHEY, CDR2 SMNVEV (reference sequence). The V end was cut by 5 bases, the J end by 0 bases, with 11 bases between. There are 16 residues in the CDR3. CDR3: CASSPDTFSGANVLTF. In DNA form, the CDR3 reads TGTGCCAGCAGTCCTGACACCTTCTCTGGGGCCAACGTCCTGACTTTC.

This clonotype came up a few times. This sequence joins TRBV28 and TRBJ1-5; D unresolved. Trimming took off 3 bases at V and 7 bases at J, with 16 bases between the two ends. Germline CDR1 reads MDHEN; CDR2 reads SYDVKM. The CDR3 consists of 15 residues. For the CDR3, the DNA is TGTGCCAGCAGTTTTGGGGTGGCAGCAGTGCAGCCCCAGCATTTT. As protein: CASSFGVAAVQPQHF.

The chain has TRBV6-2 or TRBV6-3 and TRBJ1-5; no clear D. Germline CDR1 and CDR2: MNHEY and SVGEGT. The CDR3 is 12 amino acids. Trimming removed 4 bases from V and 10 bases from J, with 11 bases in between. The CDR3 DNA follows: TGTGCCAGCAGTTTACAGCCCACTCCCCAGCATTTT. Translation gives CASSLQPTPQHF.

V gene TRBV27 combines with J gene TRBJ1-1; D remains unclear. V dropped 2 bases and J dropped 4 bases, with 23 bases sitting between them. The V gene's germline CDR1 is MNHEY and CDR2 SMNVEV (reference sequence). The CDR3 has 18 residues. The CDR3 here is CASSLKQIMYDMSTEAFF. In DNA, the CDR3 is TGTGCCAGCAGTTTAAAGCAAATAATGTACGACATGAGCACTGAAGCTTTCTTT.

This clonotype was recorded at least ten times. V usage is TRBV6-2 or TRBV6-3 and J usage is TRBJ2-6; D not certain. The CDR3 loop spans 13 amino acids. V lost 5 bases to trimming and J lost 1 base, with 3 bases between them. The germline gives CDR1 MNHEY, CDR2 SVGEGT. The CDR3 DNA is TGTGCCAGCAGTGGGTCTGGGGCCAACGTCCTGACTTTC. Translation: CASSGSGANVLTF.

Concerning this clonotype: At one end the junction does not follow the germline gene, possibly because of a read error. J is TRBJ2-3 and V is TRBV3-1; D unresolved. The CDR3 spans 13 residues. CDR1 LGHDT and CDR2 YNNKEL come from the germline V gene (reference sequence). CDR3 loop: CASRQGPPDTQYF. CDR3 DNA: TGTGCCAGCCGCCAAGGCCCGCCAGATACGCAGTATTTT.

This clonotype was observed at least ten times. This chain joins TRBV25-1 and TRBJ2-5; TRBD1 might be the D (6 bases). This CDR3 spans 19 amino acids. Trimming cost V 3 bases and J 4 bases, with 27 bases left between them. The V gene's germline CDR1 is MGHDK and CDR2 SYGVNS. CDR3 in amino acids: CASSDPTSNPAGAGETQYF. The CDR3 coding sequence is TGTGCCAGCAGTGACCCAACCTCTAACCCGGCAGGGGCGGGAGAGACCCAGTACTTC.

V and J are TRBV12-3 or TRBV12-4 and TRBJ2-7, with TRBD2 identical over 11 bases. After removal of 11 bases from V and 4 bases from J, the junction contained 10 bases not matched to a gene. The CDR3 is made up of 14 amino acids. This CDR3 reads CASKLAGGLYEQYF. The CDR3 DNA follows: TGTGCCTCAAAGTTAGCGGGGGGGCTTTACGAGCAGTACTTC.

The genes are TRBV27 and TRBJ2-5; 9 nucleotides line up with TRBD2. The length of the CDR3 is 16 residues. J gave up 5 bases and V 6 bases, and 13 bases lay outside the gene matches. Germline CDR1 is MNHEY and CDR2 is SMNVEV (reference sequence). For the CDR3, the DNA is TGTGCCAGCAGCCCGGAGCCTGGACTAGCGTGGGAGACCCAGTACTTC. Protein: CASSPEPGLAWETQYF.

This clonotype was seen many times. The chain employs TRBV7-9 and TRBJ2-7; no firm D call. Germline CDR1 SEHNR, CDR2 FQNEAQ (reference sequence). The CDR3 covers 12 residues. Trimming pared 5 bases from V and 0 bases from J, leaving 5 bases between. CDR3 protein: CASSAASYEQYF. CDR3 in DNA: TGTGCCAGCAGCGCCGCCTCCTACGAGCAGTACTTC.

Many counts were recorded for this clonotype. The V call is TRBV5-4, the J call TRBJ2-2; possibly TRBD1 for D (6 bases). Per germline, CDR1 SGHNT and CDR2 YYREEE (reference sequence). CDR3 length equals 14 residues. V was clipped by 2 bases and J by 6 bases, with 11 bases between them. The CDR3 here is CASSFTGSSGELFF. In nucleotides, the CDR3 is TGTGCCAGCAGCTTCACAGGGTCCTCCGGGGAGCTGTTTTTT.

The CDR3: CASSQEHLSSYEQYF. The CDR3 DNA is TGCGCCAGCAGCCAAGAACATTTATCCAGCTACGAGCAGTACTTC. The J gene is TRBJ2-7, the V gene TRBV4-1; unclear D gene. The V end was cut by 0 bases, the J end by 3 bases, with 12 bases between. Per germline, CDR1 MGHRA and CDR2 YSYEKL. The CDR3 is 15 residues long.

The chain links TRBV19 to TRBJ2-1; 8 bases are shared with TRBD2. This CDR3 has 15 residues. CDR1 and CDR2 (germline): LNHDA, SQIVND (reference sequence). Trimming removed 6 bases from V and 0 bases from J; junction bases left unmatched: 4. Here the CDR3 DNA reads TGTGCCAGTAGGACTAGCGCTGGCTCCTACAATGAGCAGTTCTTC. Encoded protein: CASRTSAGSYNEQFF. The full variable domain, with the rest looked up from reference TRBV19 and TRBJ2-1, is DGGITQSPKYLFRKEGQNVTLSCEQNLNHDAMYWYRQDPGQGLRLIYYSQIVNDFQKGDIAEGYSVSREKKESFPLTVTSAQKNPTAFYLCASRTSAGSYNEQFFGPGTRLTVL.

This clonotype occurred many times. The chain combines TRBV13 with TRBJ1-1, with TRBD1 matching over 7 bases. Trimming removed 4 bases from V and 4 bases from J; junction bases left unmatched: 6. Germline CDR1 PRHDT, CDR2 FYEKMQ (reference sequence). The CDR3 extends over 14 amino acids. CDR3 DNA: TGTGCCAGCAGCTCCGGACAGGAGGGCACTGAAGCTTTCTTT. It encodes CASSSGQEGTEAFF.

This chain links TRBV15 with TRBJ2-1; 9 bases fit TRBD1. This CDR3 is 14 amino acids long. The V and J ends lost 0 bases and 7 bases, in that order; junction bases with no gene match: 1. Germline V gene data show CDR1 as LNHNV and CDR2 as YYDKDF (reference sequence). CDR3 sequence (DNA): TGTGCCACCAGCAGAGAAGGGACAGGGAATGAGCAGTTCTTC. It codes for CATSREGTGNEQFF.

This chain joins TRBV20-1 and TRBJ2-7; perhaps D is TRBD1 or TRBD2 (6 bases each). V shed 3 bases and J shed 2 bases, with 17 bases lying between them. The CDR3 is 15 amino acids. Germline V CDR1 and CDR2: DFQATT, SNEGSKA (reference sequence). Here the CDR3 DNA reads TGCAGTGCTAGCTCGGCACAGGGAGGAACCTACGAGCAGTACTTC. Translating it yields CSASSAQGGTYEQYF.

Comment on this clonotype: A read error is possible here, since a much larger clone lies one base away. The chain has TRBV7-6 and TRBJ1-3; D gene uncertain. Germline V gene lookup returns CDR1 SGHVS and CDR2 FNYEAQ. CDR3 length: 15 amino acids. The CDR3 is CAGSTYSSSGNTIYF. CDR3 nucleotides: TGTGCCGGCAGCACCTACAGCAGCTCTGGAAACACCATATATTTT.

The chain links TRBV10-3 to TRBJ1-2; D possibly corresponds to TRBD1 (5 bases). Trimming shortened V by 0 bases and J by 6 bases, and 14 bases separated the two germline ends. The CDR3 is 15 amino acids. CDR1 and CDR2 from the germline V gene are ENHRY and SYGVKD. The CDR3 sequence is CAISESILQGDGYTF. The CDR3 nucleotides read TGTGCCATCAGTGAGTCCATTCTCCAAGGGGATGGCTACACCTTC.

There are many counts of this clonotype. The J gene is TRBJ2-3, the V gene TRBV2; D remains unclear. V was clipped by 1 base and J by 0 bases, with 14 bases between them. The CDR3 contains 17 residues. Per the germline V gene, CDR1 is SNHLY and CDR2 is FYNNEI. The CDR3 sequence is CASSEDVRPSSTDTQYF. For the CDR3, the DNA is TGTGCCAGCAGTGAAGATGTCCGTCCCTCTAGCACAGATACGCAGTATTTT.

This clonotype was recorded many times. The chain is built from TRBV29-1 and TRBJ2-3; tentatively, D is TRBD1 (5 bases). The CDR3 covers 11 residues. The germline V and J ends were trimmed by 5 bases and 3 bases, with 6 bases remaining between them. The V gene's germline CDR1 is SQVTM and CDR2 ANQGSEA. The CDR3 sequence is CSVSGTDTQYF. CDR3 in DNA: TGCAGCGTTTCAGGGACAGATACGCAGTATTTT.

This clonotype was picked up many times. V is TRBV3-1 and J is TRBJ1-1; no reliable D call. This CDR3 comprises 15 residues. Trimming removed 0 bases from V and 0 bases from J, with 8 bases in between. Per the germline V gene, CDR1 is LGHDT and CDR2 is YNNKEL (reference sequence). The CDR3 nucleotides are TGTGCCAGCAGCCAAGATTTTAGGATGAACACTGAAGCTTTCTTT. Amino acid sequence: CASSQDFRMNTEAFF.

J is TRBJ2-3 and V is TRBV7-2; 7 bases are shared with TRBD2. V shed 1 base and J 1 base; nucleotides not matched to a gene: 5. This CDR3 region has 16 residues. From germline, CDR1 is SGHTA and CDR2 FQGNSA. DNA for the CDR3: TGTGCCAGCAGCTTAGTCAGCGGGATAGGCACAGATACGCAGTATTTT. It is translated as CASSLVSGIGTDTQYF.

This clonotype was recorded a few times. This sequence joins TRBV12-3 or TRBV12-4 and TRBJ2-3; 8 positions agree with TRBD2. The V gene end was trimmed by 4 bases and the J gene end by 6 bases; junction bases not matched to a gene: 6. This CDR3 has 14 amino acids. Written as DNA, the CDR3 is TGTGCCAGCAGTTCAGCGGGGGAAGTGGATACGCAGTATTTT. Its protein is CASSSAGEVDTQYF.

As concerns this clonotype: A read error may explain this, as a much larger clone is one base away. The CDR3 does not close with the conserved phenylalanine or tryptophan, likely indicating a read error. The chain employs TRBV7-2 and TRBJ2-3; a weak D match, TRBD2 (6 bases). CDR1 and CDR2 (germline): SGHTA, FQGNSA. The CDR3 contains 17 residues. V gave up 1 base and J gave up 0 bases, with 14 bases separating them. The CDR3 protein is CASSLGLGGLSTDTQYL. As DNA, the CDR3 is TGTGCCAGCAGCTTAGGACTCGGGGGACTGAGCACAGATACGCAGTATCTT.

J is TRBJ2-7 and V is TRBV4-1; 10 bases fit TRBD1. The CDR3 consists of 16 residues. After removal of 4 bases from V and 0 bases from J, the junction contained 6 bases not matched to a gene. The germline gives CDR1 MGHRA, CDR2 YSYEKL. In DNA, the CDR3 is TGCGCCAGCAGCCTGGGGACAGGGGATAGCTCCTACGAGCAGTACTTC. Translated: CASSLGTGDSSYEQYF.

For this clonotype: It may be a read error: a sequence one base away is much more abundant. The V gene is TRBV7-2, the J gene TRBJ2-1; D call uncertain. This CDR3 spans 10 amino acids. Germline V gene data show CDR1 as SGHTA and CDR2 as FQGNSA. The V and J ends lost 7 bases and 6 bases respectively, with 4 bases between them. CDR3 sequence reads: CASNLNEQFF. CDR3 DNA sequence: TGTGCCAGCAACCTCAATGAGCAGTTCTTC.